This is a list of T cell receptor beta chains from one sample in a study of T cell responses to AZD1222 COVID-19 vaccine. Here immunoSEQ multiplex PCR was the method, and the copy in TCRdb shows in-frame clones only, minus some. The repertoire has about 150,000 clones, 70% to 90% of them found once; the top ten carry 5.5%. Sample: peripheral blood, taken on day 0 of MenACWY control vaccination. The receptors were gathered from an adult in good health. CDR3s include the opening cysteine and the closing phenylalanine or tryptophan. Fields, in order: J gene, V gene, D gene, clone size, CDR3 protein, CDR3 DNA. The D gene is left open where the match is weak. Part of the rows lack a size; the others show once, few, many or a class for expanded clones.

>TRBJ2-3|TRBV5-1|TRBD2|.
CASSLGTGGAGVPDTQYF
TGCGCCAGCAGCTTGGGGACTGGGGGAGCGGGAGTACCAGATACGCAGTATTTT
>TRBJ2-2|TRBV27|.|.
CASSGTPSNNGELFF
TGTGCCAGCAGTGGGACACCCTCTAACAACGGGGAGCTGTTTTTT
>TRBJ1-2|TRBV5-1|TRBD1|.
CASSFDRDYGYTF
TGCGCCAGCAGCTTTGACAGGGACTATGGCTACACCTTC
>TRBJ1-2|TRBV5-1|.|.
CASSTGTTINYGYTF
TGCGCCAGCAGCACGGGGACAACGATTAACTATGGCTACACCTTC
>TRBJ1-5|TRBV2|.|.
CASSVTPTGLGSNQPQHF
TGTGCCAGCAGTGTAACACCTACGGGGTTAGGAAGCAATCAGCCCCAGCATTTT
>TRBJ1-1|TRBV5-1|.|.
CASSESGANTEAFF
TGCGCCAGCAGCGAGTCAGGGGCGAACACTGAAGCTTTCTTT
>TRBJ1-1|TRBV18|TRBD1|.
CASSLQGDGWTEAFF
TGTGCCAGCTCACTGCAGGGGGACGGATGGACTGAAGCTTTCTTT
>TRBJ2-7|TRBV5-4|.|.
CASSSTGYEQYF
TGTGCCAGCAGTTCGACTGGATACGAGCAGTACTTC
>TRBJ2-1|TRBV9|.|.
CASSAGWGASSSYNEQFF
TGTGCCAGCAGCGCCGGTTGGGGAGCGAGTAGCTCCTACAATGAGCAGTTCTTC
>TRBJ2-6|TRBV11-2|TRBD1|.
CASSLTGVDSGANVLTF
TGTGCCAGCAGCTTAACAGGGGTCGACTCTGGGGCCAACGTCCTGACTTTC
>TRBJ2-3|TRBV12-3/TRBV12-4|.|.
CASSFSGKTQYF
TGTGCCAGCAGTTTTTCGGGAAAGACGCAGTATTTT
>TRBJ1-2|TRBV7-2|.|.
CASSLLESYGYTF
TGTGCCAGCAGCTTATTAGAAAGTTATGGCTACACCTTC
>TRBJ1-1|TRBV14|.|.
CASSQALGGGLNTEAFF
TGTGCCAGCAGCCAAGCGCTGGGAGGCGGATTGAACACTGAAGCTTTCTTT
>TRBJ2-1|TRBV9|.|few
CASSVSGTSYNEQFF
TGTGCCAGCAGCGTCTCCGGCACCTCCTACAATGAGCAGTTCTTC
>TRBJ2-2|TRBV11-2|.|.
CASSLLRSGELFF
TGTGCCAGCAGCTTACTTAGGTCCGGGGAGCTGTTTTTT
>TRBJ2-7|TRBV6-5|TRBD1|.
CASSPGQGAPYEQYF
TGTGCCAGCAGCCCCGGACAGGGGGCCCCCTACGAGCAGTACTTC
>TRBJ1-3|TRBV15|.|many
CATSRAGEGNTIYF
TGTGCCACCAGCAGAGCAGGGGAAGGAAACACCATATATTTT
>TRBJ1-2|TRBV30|.|few
CAWSEAGLANYGYTF
TGTGCCTGGAGTGAGGCGGGGCTTGCTAACTATGGCTACACCTTC
>TRBJ2-2|TRBV5-1|TRBD1|.
CASSIGDRVTGELFF
TGCGCCAGCAGCATCGGGGACAGGGTAACCGGGGAGCTGTTTTTT
>TRBJ1-3|TRBV5-1|.|once
CASSLEGEAGNTIYF
TGCGCCAGCAGCTTGGAGGGGGAGGCTGGAAACACCATATATTTT
>TRBJ1-1|TRBV2|.|.
CASTYSSGNTEAFF
TGTGCCAGCACTTACAGCTCGGGGAACACTGAAGCTTTCTTT
>TRBJ2-1|TRBV19|.|.
CASSIEGEGSNEQFF
TGTGCCAGTAGTATCGAGGGGGAGGGTTCCAATGAGCAGTTCTTC
>TRBJ2-5|TRBV12-5|TRBD2|many
CASGPKGLAGGQETQYF
TGTGCTAGTGGCCCGAAGGGGCTAGCGGGAGGGCAAGAGACCCAGTACTTC
>TRBJ2-7|TRBV6-1|.|.
CASSEAWASAAYEQYF
TGTGCCAGCAGTGAAGCCTGGGCTAGCGCCGCCTACGAGCAGTACTTC
>TRBJ1-1|TRBV24-1|.|.
CATSAGYTEAFF
TGTGCCACCAGCGCAGGTTACACTGAAGCTTTCTTT
>TRBJ2-7|TRBV24-1|TRBD1|.
CATSDRRDSVRYF
TGTGCCACCAGTGATCGCCGGGACAGTGTACGGTACTTC
>TRBJ2-2|TRBV21-1|.|.
CASSGGCSGDPPNTGELFF
TGTGCCAGCAGCGGGGGTTGTTCAGGGGACCCTCCGAACACCGGGGAGCTGTTTTTT
>TRBJ2-2|TRBV30|.|once
CASPGPLGDTGELFF
TGTGCCTCCCCGGGACCCCTGGGGGACACCGGGGAGCTGTTTTTT
>TRBJ1-5|TRBV7-2|.|.
CASSVPWQPQHF
TGTGCCAGCAGCGTACCGTGGCAGCCCCAGCATTTT
>TRBJ1-5|TRBV7-2|.|.
CASSLGGLVPQHF
TGTGCCAGCAGCTTAGGAGGGTTGGTGCCCCAGCATTTT
>TRBJ1-2|TRBV6-5|.|.
CASSYSTTAYGYTF
TGTGCCAGCAGTTACTCGACGACGGCCTATGGCTACACCTTC
>TRBJ2-3|TRBV5-6|.|.
CASSYVVGGRYTQYF
TGTGCCAGCAGCTATGTAGTCGGGGGGCGATATACGCAGTATTTT
>TRBJ1-4|TRBV30|TRBD1|.
CAWSVWDRPNEKLFF
TGTGCCTGGAGTGTTTGGGACAGGCCTAATGAAAAACTGTTTTTT
>TRBJ2-7|TRBV7-2|.|.
CASSLARSISYEQYF
TGTGCCAGCAGCTTAGCACGGTCTATTTCCTACGAGCAGTACTTC
>TRBJ1-2|TRBV7-9|.|.
CASSLGRTAHYGYTF
TGTGCCAGCAGCTTAGGAAGGACAGCCCACTATGGCTACACCTTC
>TRBJ2-7|TRBV21-1|.|.
CASAGAISYEQYF
TGTGCCAGTGCGGGAGCGATCTCCTACGAGCAGTACTTC
>TRBJ2-1|TRBV7-2|.|.
CASSFSGAGGEQFF
TGTGCCAGCAGCTTTAGCGGAGCCGGGGGTGAGCAGTTCTTC
>TRBJ2-1|TRBV6-5|.|.
CASSYIYNEQFF
TGTGCCAGCAGTTACATATACAATGAGCAGTTCTTC
>TRBJ2-1|TRBV7-9|.|.
CASSQSAGSSYNEQFF
TGTGCCAGCAGCCAGTCGGCGGGAAGCTCCTACAATGAGCAGTTCTTC
>TRBJ1-4|TRBV5-1|.|.
CASSLGAAALNEKLFF
TGCGCCAGCAGCTTGGGGGCCGCAGCCCTTAATGAAAAACTGTTTTTT
>TRBJ1-6|TRBV27|.|.
CASSFTRVSPSPLHF
TGTGCCAGCAGTTTTACCAGGGTCTCTCCTTCACCCCTCCACTTT
>TRBJ1-2|TRBV24-1|TRBD1|.
CATSGGQVSGYTF
TGTGCCACCAGTGGGGGACAGGTTTCGGGCTACACCTTC
>TRBJ1-2|TRBV9|.|.
CASSQGANYGYTF
TGTGCCAGCAGCCAGGGAGCTAACTATGGCTACACCTTC
>TRBJ2-5|TRBV5-4|.|once
CASSLVGAETQYF
TGTGCCAGCAGCTTGGTCGGGGCTGAGACCCAGTACTTC
>TRBJ2-5|TRBV5-1|.|.
CASSLGQGWETQYF
TGCGCCAGCAGCTTGGGCCAGGGTTGGGAGACCCAGTACTTC